Below are 15 T cell receptor beta chains sequenced from a single sample in a study of blood T cells in healthy people across ages. Next came a second PCR, run for 7 to 11 cycles, which used a sample-barcoded 5' primer along with a J-beta primer mix. Each CDR3 protein gets one entry after TCRdb re-called the 5' RACE reads with MiXCR. Among 790,000 or so distinct CDR3 sequences, around 45% were seen once, and the ten largest hold around a sixth. Sequencing input: blood. All receptors come from a man older than 75 in good health.

The chain couples TRBV5-1 to TRBJ2-4; D is ambiguous. CDR1 and CDR2 from the germline V gene are SGHRS and YFSETQ. The CDR3 contains 14 residues. V lost 4 bases, J lost 1 base, and 9 bases lay in between. CDR3 bases: TGCGCCAGCAGCCCTTATGGGGCCAAAAACATTCAGTACTTC. Residues: CASSPYGAKNIQYF.

This clonotype was seen at least ten times. The chain has TRBV20-1 and TRBJ2-5, with TRBD1 matching 7 bases. This CDR3 is built from 13 residues. Germline-derived CDR1 and CDR2 are DFQATT and SNEGSKA (reference sequence). J gave up 1 base and V 6 bases, and 5 bases lay outside the gene matches. The CDR3 DNA is TGCAGTGCCGGAACAGGGGTCCAAGAGACCCAGTACTTC. This sequence encodes CSAGTGVQETQYF.

This chain links TRBV5-1 with TRBJ2-1; TRBD1 or TRBD2 may be the D gene (5 bases each). CDR3 size: 16 residues. Between the trimmed V and J ends, which lost 3 bases and 0 bases, there was a span of 13 bases. Per germline, CDR1 SGHRS and CDR2 YFSETQ. The CDR3 spells CASSYPSGGSYNEQFF. The CDR3 coding sequence is TGCGCCAGCAGCTACCCTAGTGGGGGCTCCTACAATGAGCAGTTCTTC.

V is TRBV29-1 and J is TRBJ1-2, with 7 bases lining up with TRBD1. This CDR3 region has 14 residues. The V and J ends lost 0 bases and 2 bases, in that order; junction bases with no gene match: 3. Germline V gene lookup returns CDR1 SQVTM and CDR2 ANQGSEA. The CDR3, as DNA: TGCAGCGTTGAAGATCTAGGGGGCAACTATGGCTACACCTTC. Translation: CSVEDLGGNYGYTF.

Here the CDR3 DNA reads TGTGCCAGCAGCCAAAGGACTAGCGTAGAGACCCAGTACTTC. Translating gives CASSQRTSVETQYF. This chain links TRBV3-1 with TRBJ2-7; 9 bases fit TRBD2. With the DNA end fitting TRBJ2-5 better, the J assignment may be wrong. The CDR3 length is 14 residues. Germline V gives CDR1 LGHDT, CDR2 YNNKEL (reference sequence).

The rearrangement links TRBV20-1 to TRBJ2-1; TRBD2 is a possible D gene (6 bases). V lost 6 bases, J lost 0 bases, and 15 bases lay in between. This CDR3 is built from 15 residues. Germline CDR1 is DFQATT and CDR2 is SNEGSKA (reference sequence). CDR3 protein: CSALGAGSSYNEQFF. The CDR3 DNA is TGCAGTGCACTCGGGGCCGGGAGCTCCTACAATGAGCAGTTCTTC.

This clonotype was detected a few times. The chain employs TRBV12-3 or TRBV12-4 and TRBJ2-7; D is ambiguous. The closer fit of TRBJ2-5 to the DNA end suggests the J call may be wrong. The CDR3 totals 14 residues. The CDR3 protein is CASSVRETQETQYF. The CDR3 DNA sequence: TGTGCCAGCAGTGTCCGCGAAACCCAAGAGACCCAGTACTTC.

J is TRBJ2-2 and V is TRBV10-1; D gene unclear. The CDR3 contains 14 residues. Germline CDR1 and CDR2: WNHNN and SYGVQD (reference sequence). Trimming pared 2 bases from V and 6 bases from J, leaving 10 bases between. CDR3 loop: CASSERAPAGELFF. The CDR3 bases are TGCGCCAGCAGTGAGAGGGCCCCCGCCGGGGAGCTGTTTTTT.

This chain links TRBV27 with TRBJ1-6; 7 nucleotides line up with TRBD1. Trimming cost V 6 bases and J 2 bases; bases outside gene matches: 7. The CDR3 consists of 16 residues. Per germline, CDR1 MNHEY and CDR2 SMNVEV (reference sequence). DNA for the CDR3: TGTGCCAGCAGAGAGACAGGGTCGGCCTATAATTCACCCCTCCACTTT. Protein: CASRETGSAYNSPLHF.

There are a few counts of this clonotype. The chain joins TRBV7-9 to TRBJ1-6; 7 nucleotides align to TRBD1. This CDR3 is built from 14 residues. J was trimmed by 7 bases and V by 5 bases; bases with no gene match: 5. Germline CDR1 is SEHNR and CDR2 is FQNEAQ (reference sequence). The CDR3 is CASSAGQENSPLHF. Here the CDR3 DNA reads TGTGCCAGCAGCGCCGGACAGGAGAATTCACCCCTCCACTTT.

The rearrangement links TRBV28 to TRBJ1-2; 9 positions agree with TRBD1. The germline gives CDR1 MDHEN, CDR2 SYDVKM. V gave up 6 bases and J gave up 5 bases; unmatched junction bases: 4. CDR3 length: 13 amino acids. The CDR3 reads CASRTGTGYGYTF. DNA of the CDR3: TGTGCCAGCAGAACCGGGACAGGGTATGGCTACACCTTC.

Turning to this clonotype: Just one base apart from a much larger clone, this may be a read error. The J gene is TRBJ2-7, the V gene TRBV9; possibly TRBD1 for D (5 bases). This CDR3 comprises 14 residues. V shed 4 bases and J shed 5 bases, with 16 bases lying between them. CDR1 is SGDLS, CDR2 YYNGEE, per germline. In DNA form, the CDR3 reads TGTGCCAGCAGCACCACAGGTACCGCCCACGAGCAGTACTTC. Translation: CASSTTGTAHEQYF.

CDR3 region: CSAQSMRETQYF. CDR3 coding DNA: TGCAGTGCCCAGAGCATGAGGGAGACCCAGTACTTC. The chain recombines TRBV20-1 with TRBJ2-5; D call uncertain. CDR1 DFQATT and CDR2 SNEGSKA come from the germline V gene (reference sequence). The CDR3 consists of 12 residues. Trimming took off 6 bases at V and 5 bases at J, with 13 bases between the two ends.

This clonotype was seen only a few times. The chain links TRBV4-3 to TRBJ2-1; D perhaps matches TRBD1 (6 bases). The CDR3 contains 12 residues. Per the germline V gene, CDR1 is LGHNA and CDR2 is YSLEER. V was clipped by 7 bases and J by 5 bases, with 9 bases between them. The CDR3 protein is CASMGANNEQFF. For the CDR3, the DNA is TGCGCCAGCATGGGGGCTAACAATGAGCAGTTCTTC.

The chain uses TRBV20-1 and TRBJ1-2, with D tentatively TRBD1 (5 bases). The length of the CDR3 is 12 residues. Germline V lookup: CDR1 DFQATT, CDR2 SNEGSKA (reference sequence). Trimming removed 5 bases at V and 0 bases at J, with 7 bases between. The DNA of the CDR3 is TGCAGTGCTGACAGTTCTAACTATGGCTACACCTTC. Amino acid sequence: CSADSSNYGYTF.